This TCR beta chain was recovered during a study of cytomegalovirus exposure and HLA in healthy donors. General study findings and limits: Analysis performed later found 16,951 TCR beta sequences associated with HLA alleles at 0.05 false discovery rate. An Asian-associated ancestry cluster reportedly showed fewer N-insertions than the approximately 620-donor mean in a later analysis. Being productive about 87% or about 30% of the time was typical of most TCR beta V segments in an earlier analysis. Most subjects had HLA-A and HLA-B alleles reportedly predicted accurately by TCR beta sequences.

This clone was seen only a few times. Its antigen is unknown. The germline V gene encodes CDR1 WNHNN and CDR2 SYGVQD (reference sequence). Trimming cost V 10 bases and J 2 bases; bases outside gene matches: 8. The CDR3 is made up of 14 amino acids. This PCR relied on a set of 60 Vbeta primers and 13 Jbeta primers. Libraries were prepared by immunoSEQ multiplex PCR; TCRdb keeps only in-frame clonotypes and omits some of them. The sample lists more than 150,000 clones; just under 80% were seen once. The J gene is TRBJ2-3, the V gene TRBV10-1, with 8 nucleotides matching TRBD2. The sample consisted of PBMCs. This sequence originates from a young woman in good health and CMV-seronegative. This CDR3 reads CATSPGGVTDTQYF. The CDR3 DNA reads as TGCGCCACCTCTCCGGGGGGGGTCACAGATACGCAGTATTTT.